These 13 T cell receptor beta chains share one sample of origin, sequenced in a study of T cells in Graves' hyperthyroidism and ophthalmopathy. Authors of the study amplified TCR beta CDR3 regions from RNA transcripts. The HTBI set primed first-round TCR CDR3 RT-PCR. TCRdb ran MiXCR on the multiplex PCR reads and lists one entry per CDR3 protein. Found here are about 250,000 distinct CDR3 sequences, approximately 25% of them singletons; the top ten hold about a third. The sample taken for sequencing was blood. The receptors here all came from a woman aged 40-49 years with Graves' ophthalmopathy.

In this sample, this clonotype turned up many times. The DNA for the CDR3 is TGTGCCAGCAGTGAAATGGGACTAGCGGGAGGAACCCAGTACTTC. Protein sequence: CASSEMGLAGGTQYF. This chain connects TRBV2 to TRBJ2-5; 15 bases are shared with TRBD2. CDR3 length: 15 amino acids. V trimming: 2 bases; J trimming: 8 bases; junction bases outside the gene matches: 3. Germline lookup yields CDR1 SNHLY and CDR2 FYNNEI.

This clonotype appeared many times. CDR3 sequence: CASRRGQGVGGYTF. In nucleotides, the CDR3 is TGTGCCAGCAGACGAGGACAGGGGGTGGGTGGCTACACCTTC. The V gene is TRBV6-5, the J gene TRBJ1-2; 10 bases fit TRBD1. The germline gives CDR1 MNHEY, CDR2 SVGAGI. The length of the CDR3 is 14 residues. Losses at the gene ends were 6 bases for V and 7 bases for J; bases not matched to a gene: 8.

The chain employs TRBV6-2 or TRBV6-3 and TRBJ1-5, with TRBD1 matching over 7 bases. The germline V gene encodes CDR1 MNHEY and CDR2 SVGEGT. The junction had 3 bases not matched to a gene; V was cut back by 5 bases and J by 5 bases. CDR3 size: 13 residues. The CDR3 region has the DNA TGTGCCAGCAGTCGGGACAGATATCAGCCCCAGCATTTT. Protein product: CASSRDRYQPQHF.

The rearrangement uses TRBV20-1 and TRBJ1-1; no definite D call. Germline assignment: CDR1 DFQATT and CDR2 SNEGSKA (reference sequence). There are 13 residues in the CDR3. V was pared by 5 bases and J by 4 bases, with 14 bases between. For the CDR3, the DNA is TGCAGTGCTCCTAACACAGAGAGCACTGAAGCTTTCTTT. As protein: CSAPNTESTEAFF.

This clonotype appeared many times. This chain connects TRBV29-1 to TRBJ2-7; 9 bases match TRBD1. Germline CDR1 is SQVTM and CDR2 is ANQGSEA. This CDR3 spans 14 amino acids. Trimming cost V 5 bases and J 4 bases; bases outside gene matches: 9. The CDR3: CSVPGQGSRYEQYF. The CDR3 DNA is TGCAGCGTTCCGGGACAGGGATCGCGTTACGAGCAGTACTTC.

In this sample, this clonotype turned up many times. The chain employs TRBV11-1 and TRBJ2-6; 11 bases agree with TRBD2. V shed 5 bases and J 2 bases; nucleotides not matched to a gene: 8. Germline values: CDR1 SGHAT, CDR2 FQDESV (reference sequence). This CDR3 is built from 18 residues. CDR3 in DNA: TGTGCCAGCAGCCAAACTAGCGGGAGCATAGCTGGGGCCAACGTCCTGACTTTC. Translated, it gives CASSQTSGSIAGANVLTF. Complete variable domain (other parts from reference TRBV11-1 and TRBJ2-6): EAEVAQSPRYKITEKSQAVAFWCDPISGHATLYWYRQILGQGPELLVQFQDESVVDDSQLPKDRFSAERLKGVDSTLKIQPAELGDSAMYLCASSQTSGSIAGANVLTFGAGSRLTVL.

The chain combines TRBV30 with TRBJ1-1; D uncertain. CDR1 is GTSNPN, CDR2 SVGIG, per germline (reference sequence). V lost 1 base, J lost 2 bases, and 8 bases lay in between. The CDR3 runs 13 residues. The CDR3 protein is CAWSGRRNTEAFF. Written as DNA, the CDR3 is TGTGCCTGGAGTGGCCGAAGAAACACTGAAGCTTTCTTT. The complete variable domain, with remaining parts taken from reference TRBV30 and TRBJ1-1, reads SQTIHQWPATLVQPVGSPLSLECTVEGTSNPNLYWYRQAAGRGLQLLFYSVGIGQISSEVPQNLSASRPQDRQFILSSKKLLLSDSGFYLCAWSGRRNTEAFFGQGTRLTVV.

This clonotype was detected many times. This chain uses TRBV19 with TRBJ2-7; 8 positions agree with TRBD2. V lost 3 bases, J lost 5 bases, and 6 bases stayed unmatched. Germline V CDR1 and CDR2: LNHDA, SQIVND (reference sequence). The CDR3 is 14 amino acids. The CDR3 nucleotides are TGTGCCAGTAGTATGCGCTACGGGGGGGACGAGCAGTACTTC. It yields the protein CASSMRYGGDEQYF.

The chain links TRBV7-2 to TRBJ2-5; 8 bases are shared with TRBD1. There are 14 residues in the CDR3. Germline loops: CDR1 SGHTA, CDR2 FQGNSA. Trimming cost V 3 bases and J 4 bases; bases outside gene matches: 4. The CDR3, as DNA: TGTGCCAGCAGCTTGCGCAGGGGGCCAGAGACCCAGTACTTC. Its translation: CASSLRRGPETQYF.

This clonotype was seen repeatedly, ten times or more. V is TRBV28 and J is TRBJ2-7, with no clear D. Germline CDR1 MDHEN, CDR2 SYDVKM. Trimming cost V 5 bases and J 3 bases, with 5 bases left between them. CDR3 length: 11 amino acids. CDR3 nucleotides: TGTGCCAGCAGTGCGGACTACGAGCAGTACTTC. Protein product: CASSADYEQYF.

In this sample, this clonotype turned up many times. The chain joins TRBV28 to TRBJ2-7; 10 bases align to TRBD2. Looked up from germline, CDR1 is MDHEN and CDR2 is SYDVKM. The ends lost 6 bases at V and 7 bases at J; junction bases unmatched: 15. CDR3 length: 16 residues. The CDR3 protein is CASSLLTASGSWEQYF. For the CDR3, the DNA is TGTGCCAGCAGCTTGTTAACGGCTAGCGGGAGTTGGGAGCAGTACTTC.

This clonotype was observed many times. V and J are TRBV5-6 and TRBJ1-2; a weak D match, TRBD1 (6 bases). The ends were cut back, 4 bases at V and 3 bases at J, with 22 bases in the middle. Germline V lookup: CDR1 SGHDT, CDR2 YYEEEE. The CDR3 covers 17 residues. The DNA of the CDR3 is TGTGCCAGCAGCAAGACCCCACAGGGAAAAGGGGACTATGGCTACACCTTC. It codes for CASSKTPQGKGDYGYTF.

This clonotype was counted many times. V usage is TRBV2 and J usage is TRBJ2-5; no clear D. Trimming pared 6 bases from V and 0 bases from J, leaving 11 bases between. CDR1 is SNHLY, CDR2 FYNNEI, per germline. This CDR3 is built from 14 residues. This CDR3 is CASRKTAYQETQYF. Here the CDR3 DNA reads TGTGCCAGCAGGAAAACCGCGTACCAAGAGACCCAGTACTTC.